This T cell receptor beta chain was sequenced during a study of cytomegalovirus exposure and HLA in healthy donors. V gave up 1 base and J gave up 7 bases, with 5 bases separating them. Germline V CDR1 and CDR2: SGHTA, FQGNSA. This CDR3 has 12 amino acids. The assay was immunoSEQ multiplex PCR, and TCRdb's table has in-frame clones only and misses some. The sample holds just under 65,000 clones, approximately 95% seen once. The chain is built from TRBV7-2 and TRBJ1-5; the D is unclear. The sample was PBMCs. The clonotype was recovered from a woman younger than 35 in good health and CMV-seropositive. As DNA, the CDR3 is TGTGCCAGCAGCTTAGGGGAGCAGCCCCAGCATTTT. This encodes CASSLGEQPQHF.